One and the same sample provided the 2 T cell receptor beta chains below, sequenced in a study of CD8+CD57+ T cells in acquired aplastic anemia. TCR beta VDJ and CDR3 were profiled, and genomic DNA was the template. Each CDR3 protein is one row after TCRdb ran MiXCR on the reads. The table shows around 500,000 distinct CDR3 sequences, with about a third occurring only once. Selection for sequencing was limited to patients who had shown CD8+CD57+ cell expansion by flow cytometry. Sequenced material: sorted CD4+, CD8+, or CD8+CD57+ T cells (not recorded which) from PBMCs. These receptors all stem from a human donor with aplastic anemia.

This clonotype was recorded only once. The chain's CDR3 is CASRGTVMNTEAFF. In DNA, the CDR3 is TGTGCCAGCAGGGGGACAGTAATGAACACTGAAGCTTTCTTT. The chain has TRBV2 and TRBJ1-1; 7 positions match TRBD1. The CDR3 is made up of 14 amino acids. CDR1 and CDR2 (germline): SNHLY, FYNNEI. The V gene end was trimmed by 6 bases and the J gene end by 0 bases; junction bases not matched to a gene: 4.

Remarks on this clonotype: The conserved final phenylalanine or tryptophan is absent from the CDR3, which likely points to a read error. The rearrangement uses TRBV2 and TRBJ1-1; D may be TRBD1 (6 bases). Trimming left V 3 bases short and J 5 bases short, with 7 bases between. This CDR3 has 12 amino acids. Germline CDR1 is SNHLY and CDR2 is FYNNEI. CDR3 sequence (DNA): TGTGCCAGCAGTGACAGGGGAACTGAAGCTTTCCTT. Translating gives CASSDRGTEAFL.